This passage covers 20 T cell receptor beta chains from one sample sequenced in a study of cytomegalovirus exposure and HLA in healthy donors (dated by TCRdb to 2016 to 2017). Library preparation was by the immunoSEQ multiplex PCR assay. For the multiplex PCR, a mixture combining 60 forward primers for TCR Vbeta segments and 13 reverse primers for TCR Jbeta segments was used. Held by TCRdb, this immuneACCESS table contains in-frame sequences only and omits some clones. Under half of the omission traces to an unresolved V gene where checked; the cause of the rest is unknown. Across this sample there are fewer than 200,000 clones, with about 85% seen only once. The ten largest make up about 2.1% of the sample. The sequenced sample consisted of PBMCs. Receptors originate from a man younger than 30 in good health and CMV-seropositive.

V and J are TRBV11-3 and TRBJ2-3; D perhaps matches TRBD1 (6 bases). Germline loops: CDR1 SGHNT, CDR2 YENEEA. This CDR3 contains 16 residues. V dropped 5 bases and J dropped 0 bases, with 15 bases sitting between them. Here the CDR3 reads CASSRTGPVSTDTQYF. CDR3 DNA sequence: TGTGCCAGCAGCCGAACAGGGCCTGTGAGCACAGATACGCAGTATTTT.

The chain employs TRBV13 and TRBJ2-7; 7 nucleotides line up with TRBD1. Germline V lookup: CDR1 PRHDT, CDR2 FYEKMQ (reference sequence). Trimming at V came to 5 bases and at J to 2 bases, leaving 6 bases not matched to a gene. This CDR3 is 14 amino acids long. As DNA, the CDR3 is TGTGCCAGCAGCAGCCCGGGACAGCCCTACGAGCAGTACTTC. This translates into CASSSPGQPYEQYF.

This chain joins TRBV2 and TRBJ2-1, with 8 nucleotides matching TRBD2. V shed 2 bases, J shed 6 bases, and the junction held 6 bases outside the gene matches. CDR3 size: 15 residues. The germline gives CDR1 SNHLY, CDR2 FYNNEI. CDR3 nucleotide sequence: TGTGCCAGCAGTGAACTTGCGGGGGGCTCCAATGAGCAGTTCTTC. It encodes CASSELAGGSNEQFF.

This clone was seen only once. The chain recombines TRBV13 with TRBJ1-1; 7 bases align to TRBD1. This CDR3 region has 13 residues. The germline V gene encodes CDR1 PRHDT and CDR2 FYEKMQ (reference sequence). Trimming removed 5 bases from V and 1 base from J; junction bases left unmatched: 1. CDR3 loop: CASSRDRNTEAFF. The CDR3 DNA sequence: TGTGCCAGCAGCAGGGACAGGAACACTGAAGCTTTCTTT. The complete variable domain, with remaining parts taken from reference TRBV13 and TRBJ1-1, reads AAGVIQSPRHLIKEKRETATLKCYPIPRHDTVYWYQQGPGQDPQFLISFYEKMQSDKGSIPDRFSAQQFSDYHSELNMSSLELGDSALYFCASSRDRNTEAFFGQGTRLTVV.

This clone was seen only a few times. This rearrangement joins TRBV15 to TRBJ2-7; D remains ambiguous. V was pared by 0 bases and J by 1 base, with 4 bases between. The CDR3 runs 13 residues. Germline V gene lookup returns CDR1 LNHNV and CDR2 YYDKDF (reference sequence). The CDR3 region is CATSREESYEQYF. The CDR3 DNA reads as TGTGCCACCAGCAGAGAAGAGTCCTACGAGCAGTACTTC.

The rearrangement uses TRBV7-6 and TRBJ2-2; D might be TRBD2 (5 bases). The CDR3 length is 16 residues. Germline V lookup: CDR1 SGHVS, CDR2 FNYEAQ. Trimming left V 3 bases short and J 2 bases short, with 13 bases between. The CDR3 nucleotides read TGTGCCAGCAGCTTCGGACTCTCTACTAACACCGGGGAGCTGTTTTTT. Amino acid sequence: CASSFGLSTNTGELFF.

The chain couples TRBV5-6 to TRBJ2-2; TRBD2 matches at 8 bases. Germline CDR1 is SGHDT and CDR2 is YYEEEE. The CDR3 is 18 residues long. V lost 4 bases and J lost 5; bases outside the gene matches: 16. The DNA for the CDR3 is TGTGCCAGCAGCCCCCGGGGCGGAGGCGGGGGGTATACCGGGGAGCTGTTTTTT. This codes for CASSPRGGGGGYTGELFF.

The chain couples TRBV19 to TRBJ2-1; the D gene is possibly TRBD1 (5 bases). This CDR3 has 13 amino acids. V lost 6 bases and J 4 bases, leaving 10 bases between the germline ends. From germline, CDR1 is LNHDA and CDR2 SQIVND (reference sequence). Here the CDR3 reads CASREDRYNEQFF. The CDR3 region has the DNA TGTGCCAGTAGGGAAGACAGATACAATGAGCAGTTCTTC.

V and J are TRBV6-6 and TRBJ2-1; tentatively, D is TRBD2 (7 bases). Germline lookup yields CDR1 MNHNY and CDR2 SVGAGI (reference sequence). CDR3 length equals 15 residues. V shed 5 bases and J shed 5 bases, with 16 bases lying between them. CDR3 region: CASSLRGANNNEQFF. The CDR3 region has the DNA TGTGCCAGCAGTCTCCGGGGGGCCAATAACAATGAGCAGTTCTTC.

The V call is TRBV5-1, the J call TRBJ2-1; D gene unclear. The CDR3 is made up of 14 amino acids. Germline CDR1 SGHRS, CDR2 YFSETQ. The V end was cut by 0 bases, the J end by 4 bases, with 8 bases between. The CDR3 region has the DNA TGCGCCAGCAGCTTGGCCCAGGTTTACAATGAGCAGTTCTTC. It encodes CASSLAQVYNEQFF.

The rearrangement uses TRBV29-1 and TRBJ1-1; D possibly corresponds to TRBD1 (6 bases). There are 16 residues in the CDR3. The germline CDR1 and CDR2 sequences are SQVTM and ANQGSEA. V was clipped by 2 bases and J by 0 bases, with 16 bases between them. The CDR3 DNA sequence: TGCAGCGTTGAAACGACCAAGGGGGGGATGAACACTGAAGCTTTCTTT. Translation: CSVETTKGGMNTEAFF.

This chain links TRBV7-7 with TRBJ2-2; D might be TRBD1 (6 bases). V dropped 8 bases and J dropped 4 bases, with 20 bases sitting between them. Germline CDR1 and CDR2: SSHAT and FNYEAQ (reference sequence). This CDR3 contains 16 residues. The CDR3: CASSPRGGEGTGELFF. CDR3 DNA sequence: TGTGCCAGCTCGCCTCGAGGGGGTGAGGGCACCGGGGAGCTGTTTTTT.

The chain recombines TRBV9 with TRBJ1-3; no reliable D call. CDR3 length equals 14 residues. The V gene's germline CDR1 is SGDLS and CDR2 YYNGEE. V lost 0 bases and J lost 4, with 8 bases in between. The CDR3 nucleotides are TGTGCCAGCAGCGTAGAACAGAAAGGAAACACCATATATTTT. As protein: CASSVEQKGNTIYF.

The V and J genes are TRBV7-8 and TRBJ2-7, with 8 bases matching TRBD2. The germline gives CDR1 SGHVS, CDR2 FQNEAQ. This CDR3 region has 13 residues. The ends lost 5 bases at V and 7 bases at J; junction bases unmatched: 7. The CDR3 DNA sequence: TGTGCCAGCAGCATGGGGACTAGGCGGGAGCAGTACTTC. Its protein product is CASSMGTRREQYF.

The chain is built from TRBV4-3 and TRBJ1-1; D is undetermined. The CDR3 totals 13 residues. V dropped 4 bases and J dropped 5 bases, with 11 bases sitting between them. Germline-derived CDR1 and CDR2 are LGHNA and YSLEER. CDR3 sequence: CASSPLTGTEAFF. The CDR3 DNA follows: TGCGCCAGCAGCCCACTAACGGGGACTGAAGCTTTCTTT.

The chain's CDR3 is CASSQDSGGVVYNEQFF. The CDR3 DNA sequence: TGCGCCAGCAGCCAAGACAGCGGGGGGGTCGTCTACAATGAGCAGTTCTTC. The chain links TRBV4-1 to TRBJ2-1; TRBD2 aligns across 10 bases. Germline CDR1 is MGHRA and CDR2 is YSYEKL. After removal of 0 bases from V and 3 bases from J, the junction contained 5 bases not matched to a gene. The CDR3 is made up of 17 amino acids.

J is TRBJ2-2 and V is TRBV7-2; 7 bases match TRBD2. The trim removed 1 base at V and 4 bases at J, leaving 6 bases unmatched. The V gene's germline CDR1 is SGHTA and CDR2 FQGNSA. The length of the CDR3 is 16 residues. Here the CDR3 reads CASSLDGGVVTGELFF. CDR3 DNA: TGTGCCAGCAGCTTAGATGGGGGGGTCGTCACCGGGGAGCTGTTTTTT.

The genes are TRBV5-6 and TRBJ2-7, with TRBD1 as a possible D gene (5 bases). Trimming pared 0 bases from V and 7 bases from J, leaving 11 bases between. Germline assignment: CDR1 SGHDT and CDR2 YYEEEE. The CDR3 loop spans 13 amino acids. Here the CDR3 reads CASSLEGVREQYF. CDR3 sequence (DNA): TGTGCCAGCAGCTTGGAAGGGGTGAGGGAGCAGTACTTC.

The rearrangement links TRBV2 to TRBJ2-3, with D unclear. This CDR3 spans 14 amino acids. The germline gives CDR1 SNHLY, CDR2 FYNNEI. The ends were cut back, 2 bases at V and 3 bases at J, with 9 bases in the middle. The CDR3: CASSEMYFTDTQYF. The CDR3 DNA follows: TGTGCCAGCAGTGAAATGTACTTTACAGATACGCAGTATTTT.

The DNA of the CDR3 is TGTGCCAGCAGAGAATTGTTATCCCACGAGCAGTACTTC. It encodes CASRELLSHEQYF. This chain uses TRBV6-1 with TRBJ2-7; D is unclear. Germline V gives CDR1 MNHNS, CDR2 SASEGT. This CDR3 comprises 13 residues. V lost 6 bases and J 5 bases, leaving 14 bases between the germline ends.